A single sample gave rise to the 30 T cell receptor beta chains below, sequenced in a study of blood T cell repertoires in COVID-19. Using immunoSEQ multiplex PCR, the repertoire was profiled, and TCRdb retains in-frame clones only, with some absent. Of 100,000 to 150,000 clones listed, 80% to 95% are singletons. The sample was peripheral blood. The receptors derive from a man aged 50-59 years with COVID-19, enrolled during active disease.

The rearrangement uses TRBV7-6 and TRBJ1-1; D not certain. Germline lookup yields CDR1 SGHVS and CDR2 FNYEAQ. The CDR3 extends over 15 amino acids. V was cut by 2 bases and J by 1 base, with 11 bases left in between. DNA for the CDR3: TGTGCCAGCAGCTTATTCGAGGGCGGGAACACTGAAGCTTTCTTT. Protein product: CASSLFEGGNTEAFF. Full variable domain (rest looked up from reference TRBV7-6 and TRBJ1-1): GAGVSQSPRYKVTKRGQDVALRCDPISGHVSLYWYRQALGQGPEFLTYFNYEAQQDKSGLPNDRFSAERPEGSISTLTIQRTEQRDSAMYRCASSLFEGGNTEAFFGQGTRLTVV.

The chain couples TRBV2 to TRBJ2-3; D not resolved. The CDR3 extends over 12 amino acids. Germline assignment: CDR1 SNHLY and CDR2 FYNNEI. Trimming removed 3 bases from V and 4 bases from J, with 5 bases in between. The CDR3 sequence: CASSETSDTQYF. The CDR3 coding sequence is TGTGCCAGCAGTGAGACATCAGATACGCAGTATTTT. Using reference TRBV2 and TRBJ2-3 for the parts outside the CDR3, the full variable domain is EPEVTQTPSHQVTQMGQEVILRCVPISNHLYFYWYRQILGQKVEFLVSFYNNEISEKSEIFDDQFSVERPDGSNFTLKIRSTKLEDSAMYFCASSETSDTQYFGPGTRLTVL.

The gene calls are TRBV6-5 and TRBJ1-6; 9 nucleotides line up with TRBD1. Losses at the gene ends were 2 bases for V and 5 bases for J; bases not matched to a gene: 1. This CDR3 region has 15 residues. Germline loops: CDR1 MNHEY, CDR2 SVGAGI. In DNA, the CDR3 is TGTGCCAGCAGTTACGGGGACAGGGATAATTCACCCCTCCACTTT. This gives the protein CASSYGDRDNSPLHF.

The chain combines TRBV11-2 with TRBJ1-3; weak D call: TRBD1 (6 bases). The V and J ends lost 6 bases and 9 bases respectively, with 21 bases between them. The CDR3 is made up of 15 amino acids. Germline V gene sequence: CDR1 SGHAT, CDR2 FQNNGV. The CDR3 nucleotides read TGTGCCAGCAGGATTCGACAGGACGCGTCGAGCACCATATATTTT. This codes for CASRIRQDASSTIYF.

V usage is TRBV10-2 and J usage is TRBJ2-3, with 10 bases aligning to TRBD2. Germline V gene data show CDR1 as WSHSY and CDR2 as SAAADI. V was clipped by 8 bases and J by 7 bases; unmatched bases: 12. This CDR3 spans 15 amino acids. CDR3 protein: CASAITSGNRNTQYF. The CDR3 DNA follows: TGCGCCAGCGCTATAACTAGCGGGAATCGGAATACGCAGTATTTT.

The rearrangement joins TRBV28 to TRBJ2-3; no clear D gene. The V gene lost 3 bases and the J gene lost 1 base, with 8 bases spanning the gap. Germline CDR1 MDHEN, CDR2 SYDVKM. The CDR3 extends over 14 amino acids. CDR3 nucleotides: TGTGCCAGCAGTTTGAGTACTGGCACAGATACGCAGTATTTT. It translates to CASSLSTGTDTQYF.

Only a few counts were recorded for this clone. The J gene is TRBJ2-5, the V gene TRBV7-9, with 9 bases aligning to TRBD1. Germline CDR1 reads SEHNR; CDR2 reads FQNEAQ (reference sequence). V dropped 3 bases and J dropped 4; count of bases not matched to a gene: 9. The CDR3 loop spans 16 amino acids. The CDR3 region has the DNA TGTGCCAGCAGCTTCGGGGTGGGACAGGGCGGAGAGACCCAGTACTTC. Amino acids: CASSFGVGQGGETQYF.

The genes are TRBV7-2 and TRBJ2-1; D is perhaps TRBD2 (6 bases). Germline V gene lookup returns CDR1 SGHTA and CDR2 FQGNSA. Trimming shortened V by 3 bases and J by 6 bases, and 9 bases separated the two germline ends. The CDR3 is 13 residues long. The CDR3 coding sequence is TGTGCCAGCAGCTTTGGGACTCTCAATGAGCAGTTCTTC. Translating gives CASSFGTLNEQFF.

This chain connects TRBV7-2 to TRBJ2-3; maybe TRBD2 (5 bases). This CDR3 is built from 15 residues. Trimming left V 4 bases short and J 3 bases short, with 14 bases between. Per germline, CDR1 SGHTA and CDR2 FQGNSA. The CDR3 nucleotides are TGTGCCAGCAGCTACGGGATAGAGGATACAGATACGCAGTATTTT. It specifies CASSYGIEDTDTQYF.

CDR3 sequence: CASSRPDRISGSGTDTQYF. The CDR3 DNA sequence: TGTGCCAGCAGCCGCCCCGACAGGATTAGCGGGAGTGGAACAGATACGCAGTATTTT. The genes are TRBV2 and TRBJ2-3; 9 bases are a match to TRBD2. The junction had 19 bases not matched to a gene; V was cut back by 6 bases and J by 3 bases. This CDR3 region has 19 residues. Germline assignment: CDR1 SNHLY and CDR2 FYNNEI.

The chain carries TRBV29-1 and TRBJ2-3, with D possibly matching TRBD1 (6 bases). The germline V and J ends were trimmed by 3 bases and 6 bases, with 19 bases remaining between them. The CDR3 covers 15 residues. The germline V gene has CDR1 SQVTM and CDR2 ANQGSEA. The CDR3 DNA is TGCAGCGTTGAGGGTCAACAGGGTTCGTTGGATACGCAGTATTTT. It yields the protein CSVEGQQGSLDTQYF.

The CDR3 coding sequence is TGTGCCAGTAATCCTAGCGGGAGAAACAATGAGCAGTTCTTC. Translating gives CASNPSGRNNEQFF. The gene calls are TRBV19 and TRBJ2-1; 10 bases map to TRBD2. The junction had 5 bases not matched to a gene; V was cut back by 7 bases and J by 5 bases. Germline V gene lookup returns CDR1 LNHDA and CDR2 SQIVND (reference sequence). CDR3 length: 14 residues.

This clone was recorded once. CDR3: CATKKNTGELFF. The CDR3 DNA is TGTGCCACAAAAAAAAACACCGGGGAGCTGTTTTTT. The chain is built from TRBV12-3 or TRBV12-4 and TRBJ2-2; no reliable D call. This CDR3 has 12 amino acids. The V and J ends lost 10 bases and 2 bases respectively, with 8 bases between them.

This clone came up once. V usage is TRBV7-9 and J usage is TRBJ2-2; 13 bases are a match to TRBD2. This CDR3 has 16 residues. Germline V gene lookup returns CDR1 SEHNR and CDR2 FQNEAQ (reference sequence). V lost 0 bases to trimming and J lost 10 bases; unmatched junction nucleotides: 5. Written as DNA, the CDR3 is TGTGCCAGCAGCTTAGCCCTACTAGCGGGAGGGCCGGAGCTGTTTTTT. Its protein product is CASSLALLAGGPELFF.

The V and J genes are TRBV28 and TRBJ1-2; 8 bases agree with TRBD1. V lost 2 bases, J lost 7 bases, and 3 bases stayed unmatched. CDR3 length: 13 residues. Germline assignment: CDR1 MDHEN and CDR2 SYDVKM. CDR3 bases: TGTGCCAGCAGTTTAACAGGGGGTGGTGGCTACACCTTC. Protein: CASSLTGGGGYTF.

This clone was found once. This chain links TRBV5-1 with TRBJ2-5; D perhaps matches TRBD2 (5 bases). Germline V gene sequence: CDR1 SGHRS, CDR2 YFSETQ. This CDR3 has 13 residues. Trimming shortened V by 0 bases and J by 3 bases, and 6 bases separated the two germline ends. In DNA form, the CDR3 reads TGCGCCAGCAGCTTGGCGGGGAAAGAGACCCAGTACTTC. Translated: CASSLAGKETQYF.

This rearrangement joins TRBV19 to TRBJ2-1, with TRBD1 identical over 11 bases. Germline assignment: CDR1 LNHDA and CDR2 SQIVND (reference sequence). CDR3 length: 16 residues. Trimming removed 0 bases from V and 9 bases from J; junction bases left unmatched: 7. CDR3 residues: CASSIEGGTGGGEQFF. The CDR3 coding sequence is TGTGCCAGTAGTATAGAGGGCGGGACAGGGGGTGGTGAGCAGTTCTTC.

The V gene is TRBV9, the J gene TRBJ2-2; possible D gene TRBD1, 6 bases. Per germline, CDR1 SGDLS and CDR2 YYNGEE. V gave up 3 bases and J gave up 4 bases, with 10 bases separating them. This CDR3 has 14 amino acids. CDR3 protein: CASSGGQSTGELFF. Written as DNA, the CDR3 is TGTGCCAGCAGCGGAGGACAGAGCACCGGGGAGCTGTTTTTT.

The rearrangement links TRBV7-8 to TRBJ2-7, with D possibly matching TRBD1 (6 bases). This CDR3 has 16 amino acids. V shed 5 bases and J shed 0 bases, with 17 bases lying between them. Looked up from germline, CDR1 is SGHVS and CDR2 is FQNEAQ. CDR3 DNA sequence: TGTGCCAGCAGCCCCCAGGGGTCGAGGAGCTCCTACGAGCAGTACTTC. This gives the protein CASSPQGSRSSYEQYF.

V gene TRBV5-1 combines with J gene TRBJ2-3; 9 positions agree with TRBD1. The V and J ends lost 3 bases and 6 bases, in that order; junction bases with no gene match: 8. This CDR3 spans 15 amino acids. Germline-derived CDR1 and CDR2 are SGHRS and YFSETQ. The CDR3 nucleotides read TGCGCCAGCAGCTCACAGGGGGCGTTGATGGATACGCAGTATTTT. This encodes CASSSQGALMDTQYF.

The rearrangement uses TRBV29-1 and TRBJ1-2, with TRBD1 matching over 9 bases. The trim removed 4 bases at V and 5 bases at J, leaving 5 bases unmatched. Germline CDR1 SQVTM, CDR2 ANQGSEA. The CDR3 is 13 residues long. DNA of the CDR3: TGCAGCGTTGCAGTGGACAGGGGTTATGGCTACACCTTC. It specifies CSVAVDRGYGYTF.

The rearrangement joins TRBV28 to TRBJ2-5, with TRBD2 matching over 8 bases. The ends lost 6 bases at V and 1 base at J; junction bases unmatched: 4. Germline CDR1 is MDHEN and CDR2 is SYDVKM. The CDR3 covers 14 residues. Here the CDR3 reads CASSRGGPQETQYF. CDR3 in DNA: TGTGCCAGCAGCCGGGGGGGACCCCAAGAGACCCAGTACTTC.

The chain uses TRBV11-2 and TRBJ1-2, with 10 bases aligning to TRBD1. V dropped 5 bases and J dropped 3; count of bases not matched to a gene: 12. Germline CDR1 reads SGHAT; CDR2 reads FQNNGV. This CDR3 contains 17 residues. The CDR3 sequence: CASSPRGQGILDYGYTF. The CDR3 nucleotides read TGTGCCAGCAGCCCGCGGGGACAGGGGATCCTAGACTATGGCTACACCTTC.

The chain is built from TRBV3-1 (or the pseudogene TRBV3-2) and TRBJ2-1; D is possibly TRBD1 (5 bases). Trimming cost V 4 bases and J 10 bases, with 8 bases left between them. The CDR3 contains 11 residues. Germline V CDR1 and CDR2: LGHDT, YNNKEL (reference sequence). CDR3 sequence reads: CASSRQREQFF. In DNA, the CDR3 is TGTGCCAGCAGCCGACAGAGAGAGCAGTTCTTC.

V usage is TRBV29-1 and J usage is TRBJ1-4; D not resolved. Trimming removed 5 bases from V and 0 bases from J, with 4 bases in between. From germline, CDR1 is SQVTM and CDR2 ANQGSEA. This CDR3 has 12 amino acids. This CDR3 is CSVQSTNEKLFF. CDR3 nucleotides: TGCAGCGTTCAGTCAACTAATGAAAAACTGTTTTTT.

The chain is built from TRBV5-5 and TRBJ1-3; no clear D. Germline assignment: CDR1 SGHKS and CDR2 YYEKEE (reference sequence). V lost 4 bases to trimming and J lost 1 base, with 9 bases between them. This CDR3 contains 14 residues. The CDR3 loop is CASSLPGSGNTIYF. Here the CDR3 DNA reads TGTGCCAGCAGCCTACCGGGGTCTGGAAACACCATATATTTT.

The chain recombines TRBV11-1 with TRBJ2-3; 7 positions agree with TRBD2. This CDR3 is built from 16 residues. V lost 5 bases to trimming and J lost 2 bases; unmatched junction nucleotides: 10. CDR1 is SGHAT and CDR2 is FQDESV in the germline V gene (reference sequence). The CDR3 DNA reads as TGTGCCAGCAGCCCATACCGGGACTACATCACAGATACGCAGTATTTT. It encodes CASSPYRDYITDTQYF.

This chain links TRBV15 with TRBJ2-3, with 14 bases aligning to TRBD2. CDR1 and CDR2 from the germline V gene are LNHNV and YYDKDF (reference sequence). The CDR3 totals 19 residues. V lost 3 bases, J lost 4 bases, and 12 bases stayed unmatched. The CDR3 sequence is CATSSLQGLAGAVADTQYF. CDR3 bases: TGTGCCACCAGCAGCCTCCAGGGACTAGCGGGAGCGGTCGCAGATACGCAGTATTTT.

In this sample, this clone turned up a few times. The chain is built from TRBV15 and TRBJ2-3; 8 nucleotides match TRBD1. The CDR3 has 17 residues. With 0 bases clipped from V and 3 bases from J, the junction kept 8 bases outside the gene matches. Germline CDR1 and CDR2: LNHNV and YYDKDF (reference sequence). CDR3 nucleotides: TGTGCCACCAGCAGAGAGGGGGGCACAGGGGGAACAGATACGCAGTATTTT. This codes for CATSREGGTGGTDTQYF.

This clone occurred once. The chain recombines TRBV6-2 or TRBV6-3 with TRBJ2-5; D possibly corresponds to TRBD2 (7 bases). CDR1 is MNHEY, CDR2 SVGEGT, per germline. The CDR3 is 12 residues long. The V and J ends lost 6 bases and 9 bases respectively, with 14 bases between them. The CDR3 region has the DNA TGTGCCAGCAGCACGGGGGGCGGGTCCCAGTACTTC. Encoded protein: CASSTGGGSQYF.